Listed below are T cell receptor beta chains from one sample, sequenced in a study of Ad26.COV2.S vaccination and SARS-CoV-2 variants. TCRdb's copy holds only in-frame clones and misses some; the assay was immunoSEQ multiplex PCR. The sample comprises roughly 300,000 clones, about 86% of which are singletons, and roughly 10% rests with the top ten. The sample in question was peripheral blood, obtained in a trial of Ad26.COV2.S vaccine versus placebo. The receptors shown here come from a person between 18 and 65 years old who received the Ad26.COV2.S COVID-19 vaccine or a placebo. CDR3s include the opening cysteine and the closing phenylalanine or tryptophan. Each record gives: D gene, V gene, clone size, J gene, CDR3 DNA, CDR3 protein. A D gene is named only where the DNA matches it firmly. Size is stated for part of the rows, as once, few or many counts, or as a class when the clone is expanded.

D gene: .
V gene: TRBV9
clone size: .
J gene: TRBJ2-4
CDR3 DNA: TGTGCCAGCAGCCAAGCCCGGGGAAGCGGAAACATTCAGTACTTC
CDR3 protein: CASSQARGSGNIQYF

D gene: .
V gene: TRBV6-5
clone size: .
J gene: TRBJ2-3
CDR3 DNA: TGTGCCAGCAGGGCCGGGATGGGGACAGATACGCAGTATTTT
CDR3 protein: CASRAGMGTDTQYF

D gene: TRBD2
V gene: TRBV27
clone size: .
J gene: TRBJ2-1
CDR3 DNA: TGTGCCAGCAGTTCTCTAGCGGGGGGCCTAAATGAGCAGTTCTTC
CDR3 protein: CASSSLAGGLNEQFF

D gene: .
V gene: TRBV2
clone size: .
J gene: TRBJ2-1
CDR3 DNA: TGTGCCAGCGAGGCATGGAACGGGAGACGCTACAATGAGCAGTTCTTC
CDR3 protein: CASEAWNGRRYNEQFF

D gene: TRBD1
V gene: TRBV5-1
clone size: .
J gene: TRBJ1-2
CDR3 DNA: TGCGCCAGCAGCCCGACCCCAGGACAGGGGAACTATGGCTACACCTTC
CDR3 protein: CASSPTPGQGNYGYTF

D gene: TRBD2
V gene: TRBV18
clone size: once
J gene: TRBJ2-1
CDR3 DNA: TGTGCCAGCTCACCACCTATCGGGGGGGAGCAGTTCTTC
CDR3 protein: CASSPPIGGEQFF

D gene: TRBD2
V gene: TRBV11-2
clone size: .
J gene: TRBJ2-1
CDR3 DNA: TGTGCCAGCAGCTTCCCCATAGCGGGGGTTCCGAGGGGCTACAATGAGCAGTTCTTC
CDR3 protein: CASSFPIAGVPRGYNEQFF

D gene: .
V gene: TRBV18
clone size: .
J gene: TRBJ2-1
CDR3 DNA: TGTGCCAGCTCACTTTCTAACAATGAGCAGTTCTTC
CDR3 protein: CASSLSNNEQFF

D gene: .
V gene: TRBV5-1
clone size: once
J gene: TRBJ2-5
CDR3 DNA: TGCGCCAGCAGCTCCGGGGCGCAAGGAGAGACCCAGTACTTC
CDR3 protein: CASSSGAQGETQYF

D gene: TRBD2
V gene: TRBV6-2/TRBV6-3
clone size: .
J gene: TRBJ2-3
CDR3 DNA: TGTGCCAGCAGTTACTGGGGGACTAGCGCAGATACGCAGTATTTT
CDR3 protein: CASSYWGTSADTQYF

D gene: TRBD1
V gene: TRBV18
clone size: .
J gene: TRBJ2-1
CDR3 DNA: TGTGCCAGCTCACGGGTCGGACAGGGGGCACAGGAGCAGTTCTTC
CDR3 protein: CASSRVGQGAQEQFF

D gene: .
V gene: TRBV28
clone size: .
J gene: TRBJ2-3
CDR3 DNA: TGTGCCAGCAGGATGCAGGGTAGCACAGATACGCAGTATTTT
CDR3 protein: CASRMQGSTDTQYF

D gene: TRBD1
V gene: TRBV30
clone size: .
J gene: TRBJ1-2
CDR3 DNA: TGTGCCTGGAGGACAGGGTCAGGTGGCTACACCTTC
CDR3 protein: CAWRTGSGGYTF

D gene: TRBD1
V gene: TRBV4-2
clone size: .
J gene: TRBJ2-1
CDR3 DNA: TGTGCCAGCAGCCGAGACCCGGGACAGGGGCCTAATGAGCAGTTCTTC
CDR3 protein: CASSRDPGQGPNEQFF

D gene: .
V gene: TRBV28
clone size: .
J gene: TRBJ2-5
CDR3 DNA: TGTGCCAGCAGGGGGTCTATGGAGACCCAGTACTTC
CDR3 protein: CASRGSMETQYF

D gene: TRBD1
V gene: TRBV5-1
clone size: .
J gene: TRBJ2-1
CDR3 DNA: TGCGCCAGCAGCGAGGGGACAGGGGTCTACAATGAGCAGTTCTTC
CDR3 protein: CASSEGTGVYNEQFF

D gene: .
V gene: TRBV10-3
clone size: once
J gene: TRBJ2-7
CDR3 DNA: TGTGCCACCAAGGGCGGCAGCAACTACGAGCAGTACTTC
CDR3 protein: CATKGGSNYEQYF

D gene: .
V gene: TRBV5-6
clone size: .
J gene: TRBJ2-5
CDR3 DNA: TGTGCCAGCAGCTTGGTGTGGGCCAGGGACCAAGAGACCCAGTACTTC
CDR3 protein: CASSLVWARDQETQYF

D gene: TRBD2
V gene: TRBV28
clone size: few
J gene: TRBJ2-1
CDR3 DNA: TGTGCCAGCAGTTTAGTTTGGACTAGCGGGAGAGGGGAGCAGTTCTTC
CDR3 protein: CASSLVWTSGRGEQFF

D gene: TRBD2
V gene: TRBV7-2
clone size: .
J gene: TRBJ2-6
CDR3 DNA: TGTGCCAGCAGCTTGGGACTAGCGGCGTCTGGGGCCAACGTCCTGACTTTC
CDR3 protein: CASSLGLAASGANVLTF

D gene: TRBD2
V gene: TRBV7-2
clone size: .
J gene: TRBJ2-2
CDR3 DNA: TGTGCCAGCAGTCTCGGACTAGCGTCGACTCCGGGGGAGCTGTTTTTT
CDR3 protein: CASSLGLASTPGELFF

D gene: TRBD2
V gene: TRBV7-2
clone size: .
J gene: TRBJ2-1
CDR3 DNA: TGTGCCAGCAGCCTCACTAGCGGGAAAGTAAATGAGCAGTTCTTC
CDR3 protein: CASSLTSGKVNEQFF

D gene: TRBD1
V gene: TRBV11-2
clone size: .
J gene: TRBJ1-2
CDR3 DNA: TGTGCCAGCAGCTTGGGGACAGGGTACGCCTCCGGCTACACCTTC
CDR3 protein: CASSLGTGYASGYTF

D gene: .
V gene: TRBV29-1
clone size: .
J gene: TRBJ2-3
CDR3 DNA: TGCAGCGTTTCCCTAGTGGCAGCCACAGATACGCAGTATTTT
CDR3 protein: CSVSLVAATDTQYF

D gene: .
V gene: TRBV5-1
clone size: .
J gene: TRBJ2-1
CDR3 DNA: TGCGCCAGCAGCCAGGTCGTCCTAAACCCCTACAATGAGCAGTTCTTC
CDR3 protein: CASSQVVLNPYNEQFF

D gene: TRBD2
V gene: TRBV7-9
clone size: once
J gene: TRBJ2-4
CDR3 DNA: TGTCCCAGGAGGACTAGCGGGAGGTTCGTTGGAGCCAAAAACATTCAGTACTTC
CDR3 protein: CPRRTSGRFVGAKNIQYF

D gene: .
V gene: TRBV9
clone size: .
J gene: TRBJ1-5
CDR3 DNA: TGTGCCAGCAGCGTACGGAGCAATCAGCCCCAGCATTTT
CDR3 protein: CASSVRSNQPQHF

D gene: TRBD1
V gene: TRBV7-9
clone size: .
J gene: TRBJ1-5
CDR3 DNA: TGTGCCAGCAGCGTTGGGACAGGAGGGGATCAGCCCCAGCATTTT
CDR3 protein: CASSVGTGGDQPQHF

D gene: .
V gene: TRBV30
clone size: few
J gene: TRBJ2-7
CDR3 DNA: TGTGCCTGGACCGGAGTAAGTCGGGACGAGCAGTACTTC
CDR3 protein: CAWTGVSRDEQYF

D gene: TRBD1
V gene: TRBV19
clone size: .
J gene: TRBJ2-1
CDR3 DNA: TGTGCCACCAGGACCGGGACAGGGGCCAATGAGCAGTTCTTC
CDR3 protein: CATRTGTGANEQFF

D gene: TRBD2
V gene: TRBV5-1
clone size: once
J gene: TRBJ2-3
CDR3 DNA: TGCGCCAGCAGCACCTTAGCGGGGACGTTCACAGATACGCAGTATTTT
CDR3 protein: CASSTLAGTFTDTQYF

D gene: .
V gene: TRBV3-1/TRBV3-2
clone size: .
J gene: TRBJ2-7
CDR3 DNA: TGTGCCAGCAGCCAAGGGGGGGTTTACTACGAGCAGTACTTC
CDR3 protein: CASSQGGVYYEQYF

D gene: .
V gene: TRBV6-5
clone size: .
J gene: TRBJ1-1
CDR3 DNA: TGTGCCAGCAGATCAAGGTACACTGAAGCTTTCTTT
CDR3 protein: CASRSRYTEAFF

D gene: .
V gene: TRBV2
clone size: .
J gene: TRBJ1-1
CDR3 DNA: TGTGCCAGCAGTGAAGCGGGTCTCACTGAAGCTTTCTTT
CDR3 protein: CASSEAGLTEAFF

D gene: .
V gene: TRBV19
clone size: .
J gene: TRBJ1-5
CDR3 DNA: TGTGCCAGTAGTATGGTGGGGGGTAGCAATCAGCCCCAGCATTTT
CDR3 protein: CASSMVGGSNQPQHF

D gene: .
V gene: TRBV7-2
clone size: .
J gene: TRBJ2-7
CDR3 DNA: TGTGCCAGCAGGTCCGGACAGCAGCCCTACGAGCAGTACTTC
CDR3 protein: CASRSGQQPYEQYF

D gene: .
V gene: TRBV2
clone size: .
J gene: TRBJ2-5
CDR3 DNA: TGTGCCAGCAGATTGGACGGTGGGGAAGAGACCCAGTACTTC
CDR3 protein: CASRLDGGEETQYF

D gene: TRBD1
V gene: TRBV5-1
clone size: .
J gene: TRBJ1-5
CDR3 DNA: TGCGCCAGCAGCCCCGGGACAGGTTCTAATCAGCCCCAGCATTTT
CDR3 protein: CASSPGTGSNQPQHF

D gene: .
V gene: TRBV7-2
clone size: .
J gene: TRBJ2-7
CDR3 DNA: .
CDR3 protein: CASSFYFGPDYEQYF

D gene: .
V gene: TRBV6-6
clone size: .
J gene: TRBJ1-5
CDR3 DNA: TGTGCCAGCAGTGCCGGGAGATACAATCAGCCCCAGCATTTT
CDR3 protein: CASSAGRYNQPQHF

D gene: TRBD1
V gene: TRBV19
clone size: once
J gene: TRBJ2-6
CDR3 DNA: TGTGCCAGTAGGATACCGGGACAGGGGGTGAAAGGGGCCAACGTCCTGACTTTC
CDR3 protein: CASRIPGQGVKGANVLTF

D gene: .
V gene: TRBV13
clone size: .
J gene: TRBJ2-1
CDR3 DNA: TGTGCCAGCAGCCACAGGGGGGGCCTAAGCTCCTACAATGAGCAGTTCTTC
CDR3 protein: CASSHRGGLSSYNEQFF

D gene: TRBD1
V gene: TRBV6-1
clone size: .
J gene: TRBJ2-5
CDR3 DNA: TGTGCCAGCAGTGAAGCGGACGGGACAGGGCAAGAGACCCAGTACTTC
CDR3 protein: CASSEADGTGQETQYF

D gene: TRBD2
V gene: TRBV11-3
clone size: .
J gene: TRBJ2-3
CDR3 DNA: TGTGCCAGCAGCTTAGGACTAGCAGCTAACACAGATACGCAGTATTTT
CDR3 protein: CASSLGLAANTDTQYF

D gene: TRBD1
V gene: TRBV29-1
clone size: .
J gene: TRBJ1-1
CDR3 DNA: TGCAGCGGGGGGACAGGGACCTACTTCAGTGAAGCTTTCTTT
CDR3 protein: CSGGTGTYFSEAFF

D gene: TRBD1
V gene: TRBV30
clone size: few
J gene: TRBJ1-5
CDR3 DNA: TGTGCCTGGAGTACCCTACAGGGGGCAGGGCAGCCCCAGCATTTT
CDR3 protein: CAWSTLQGAGQPQHF

D gene: .
V gene: TRBV9
clone size: .
J gene: TRBJ1-1
CDR3 DNA: TGTGCCAGCAGCGTAGATTGGGGATTAGGGACTGAAGCTTTCTTT
CDR3 protein: CASSVDWGLGTEAFF

D gene: .
V gene: TRBV19
clone size: .
J gene: TRBJ1-5
CDR3 DNA: TGTGCCAGTAGTATCTTGGGGGTAAATCAGCCCCAGCATTTT
CDR3 protein: CASSILGVNQPQHF

D gene: TRBD1
V gene: TRBV19
clone size: .
J gene: TRBJ1-2
CDR3 DNA: TGTGCCAGTAGTCTCCGGGACAGGGCCGGCTACACCTTC
CDR3 protein: CASSLRDRAGYTF

D gene: TRBD2
V gene: TRBV27
clone size: .
J gene: TRBJ2-5
CDR3 DNA: TGTGCCAGCCGGCGGGGGGGCTCTGAGACCCAGTACTTC
CDR3 protein: CASRRGGSETQYF

D gene: .
V gene: TRBV5-6
clone size: .
J gene: TRBJ2-2
CDR3 DNA: TGTGCCAGTTCGGGACTCCTGACCGGGGAGCTGTTTTTT
CDR3 protein: CASSGLLTGELFF

D gene: .
V gene: TRBV19
clone size: few
J gene: TRBJ1-3
CDR3 DNA: TGTGCCAGTAGTATCCTGAAGGGGCCCCGACCTACTGGAAACACCATATATTTT
CDR3 protein: CASSILKGPRPTGNTIYF

D gene: .
V gene: TRBV9
clone size: .
J gene: TRBJ2-3
CDR3 DNA: TGTGCCAGCACCTCAGGCGAGGGAACAGATACGCAGTATTTT
CDR3 protein: CASTSGEGTDTQYF